The clone carrying this TCR beta chain was detected ten times or more. Antigen unknown. The team produced cDNA through 5'RACE using 10-nucleotide random UMIs. TCRdb fed the 5' RACE reads into MiXCR, producing one record per CDR3 protein. The table shows roughly 28,000 distinct CDR3 sequences, with 3% to 3.5% occurring only once. The record originates from a study of neurological immune-mediated disorders. Study information: Among the 34 patients with multiple sclerosis, approximately 31 were relapsing-remitting, while 3 were secondary progressive. Study-wide results and caveats: When repertoires were grouped phylogenetically, those of 18 of 34 multiple sclerosis patients fell into one related-CDR3 cluster, a possible signature. The most TCR clonal expansion was seen in HTLV-1-associated myelopathy, and the least was seen in multiple sclerosis, which fell below healthy controls.

Germline V CDR1 and CDR2: SGHRS, YFSETQ. This CDR3 region has 15 residues. V was cut by 0 bases and J by 0 bases, with 7 bases left in between. The chain uses TRBV5-1 and TRBJ2-1; possible D gene TRBD1, 5 bases. The sample comprised PBMCs. The TCR was taken from a woman in her 30s with multiple sclerosis. CDR3 coding DNA: TGCGCCAGCAGCTTGGAGGGGAACTCCTACAATGAGCAGTTCTTC. Translating it yields CASSLEGNSYNEQFF.